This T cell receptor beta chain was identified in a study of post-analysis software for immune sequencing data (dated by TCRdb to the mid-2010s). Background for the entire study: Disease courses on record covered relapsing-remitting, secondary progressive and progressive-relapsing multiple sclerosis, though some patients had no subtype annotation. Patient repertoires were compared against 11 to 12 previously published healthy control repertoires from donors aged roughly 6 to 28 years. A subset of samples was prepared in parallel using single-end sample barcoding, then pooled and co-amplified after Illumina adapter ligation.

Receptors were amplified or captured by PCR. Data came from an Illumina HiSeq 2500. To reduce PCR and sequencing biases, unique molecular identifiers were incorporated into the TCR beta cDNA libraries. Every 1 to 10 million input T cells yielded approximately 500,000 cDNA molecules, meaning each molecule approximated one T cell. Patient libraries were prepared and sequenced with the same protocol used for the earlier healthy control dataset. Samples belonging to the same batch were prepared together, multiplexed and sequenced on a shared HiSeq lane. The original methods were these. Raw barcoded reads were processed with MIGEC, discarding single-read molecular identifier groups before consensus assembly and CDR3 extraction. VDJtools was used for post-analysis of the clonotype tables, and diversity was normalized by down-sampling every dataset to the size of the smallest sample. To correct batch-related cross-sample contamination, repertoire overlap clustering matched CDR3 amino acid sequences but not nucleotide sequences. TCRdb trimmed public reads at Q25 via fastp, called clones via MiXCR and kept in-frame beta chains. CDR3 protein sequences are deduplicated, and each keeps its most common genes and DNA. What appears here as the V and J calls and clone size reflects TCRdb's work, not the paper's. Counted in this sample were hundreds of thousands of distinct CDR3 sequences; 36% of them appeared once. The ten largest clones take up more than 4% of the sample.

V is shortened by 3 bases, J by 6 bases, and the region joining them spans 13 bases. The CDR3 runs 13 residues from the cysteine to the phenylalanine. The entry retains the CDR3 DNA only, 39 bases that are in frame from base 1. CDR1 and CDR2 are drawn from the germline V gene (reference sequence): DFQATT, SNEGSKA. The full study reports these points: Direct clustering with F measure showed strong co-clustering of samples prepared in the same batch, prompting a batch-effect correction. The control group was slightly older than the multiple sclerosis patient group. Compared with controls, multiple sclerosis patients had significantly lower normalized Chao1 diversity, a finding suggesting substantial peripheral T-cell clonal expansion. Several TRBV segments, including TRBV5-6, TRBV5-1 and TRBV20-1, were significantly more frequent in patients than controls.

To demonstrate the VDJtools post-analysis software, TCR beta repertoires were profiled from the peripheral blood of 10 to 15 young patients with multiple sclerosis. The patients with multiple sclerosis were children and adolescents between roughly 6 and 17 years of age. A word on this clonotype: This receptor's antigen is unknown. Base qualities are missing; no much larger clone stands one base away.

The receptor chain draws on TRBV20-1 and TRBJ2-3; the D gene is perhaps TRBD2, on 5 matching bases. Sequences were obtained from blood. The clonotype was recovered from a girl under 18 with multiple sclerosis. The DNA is TGCAGTGCTAGCGGGGTCGGCGGGGATACGCAGTATTTT. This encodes CSASGVGGDTQYF.